The entry below describes one T cell receptor beta chain. One end of the junction does not line up with germline, which may come from a read error. Per the germline V gene, CDR1 is MNHEY and CDR2 is SVGEGT. The CDR3 extends over 15 amino acids. The data were obtained in a study of blood T cell repertoires in COVID-19. Measured with immunoSEQ multiplex PCR; TCRdb has only the in-frame clones, and not every one. The sample gives a few hundred thousand clones, 70% to 90% of which show up once; approximately 1.5% is in the top ten. Participant reports of clinical history set cohort assignment. In the 2 weeks before study entry, exposed participants met a COVID-19 case, which was PCR-confirmed or clinician-diagnosed.

This rearrangement joins TRBV6-2 or TRBV6-3 to TRBJ2-1; 8 nucleotides match TRBD2. Specimen: PBMCs or T cells enriched from blood (not recorded which). The sequence derives from a young woman who had been exposed to COVID-19. CDR3 amino acids: CASSLAGSYYNEQFF. The CDR3 DNA sequence: TGTGCTAGCAGTTTAGCGGGAAGTTATTACAATGAGCAGTTCTTC.